This entry concerns a single TCR beta chain. As yet, its antigen is unknown. The CDR3 is made up of 14 amino acids. Trimming at V came to 6 bases and at J to 6 bases, leaving 5 bases not matched to a gene. Germline CDR1 and CDR2: SNHLY and FYNNEI. Specified time point: blood from clinic visit 5 months post-surgery; TSC patient then seizure free. The sequenced cases were selected for having the highest brain T cell transcript signatures. Before surgery, patients took at least one anti-epileptic drug. The data are from a study of brain T cells in children with intractable seizures. Study-wide results and limits: Viral specificity was inferred only from CDR3 similarity; HCMV serostatus was unknown. Pre-surgery blood may have been undersampled, hiding some clones.

Generated by immunoSEQ multiplex PCR, the TCRdb table keeps only in-frame clones and is missing some. The sample has about 340,000 clones, nearly 95% seen once. The genes are TRBV2 and TRBJ1-1; TRBD1 matches at 12 bases. The source of this sequence is a boy younger than two with tuberous sclerosis and intractable seizures. Sequencing was performed on peripheral blood, taken approximately 5 months after surgery. The CDR3 DNA reads TGTGCCAGCAGGGGGGACAGGGGGCTGGCTGAAGCTTTCTTT. Amino acid sequence: CASRGDRGLAEAFF.